The clone carrying this T cell receptor (beta chain) appeared a few times. Its antigen remains unidentified. Prior to sequencing, the ViraFEST assay stimulated PBMC with viral peptide pools, which expanded the antigen-specific CD4+ T cells. CD4+ T cells were isolated after around 10 days of culture. In the vaccine recipients, nucleocapsid antibodies were negative and there was no prior SARS-CoV-2 infection. A half-volume exchange with IL-2 medium occurred on days 3 and 7. The data stem from a study of vaccination effects on CD4 cells after COVID-19. Between the trimmed V and J ends, which lost 6 bases and 0 bases, there was a span of 11 bases. In germline, CDR1 is MNHNY, CDR2 SVGAGI (reference sequence). This CDR3 has 14 residues. The data were produced by immunoSEQ multiplex PCR, yet TCRdb's version contains in-frame clones alone and is incomplete. The sample consists of approximately 44,000 clones, 55% to 75% of them appearing once.

The receptor's source is a human donor who received a COVID-19 vaccine. This chain links TRBV6-6 with TRBJ1-1; D remains ambiguous. The sample consisted of CD4+ T cells from PBMCs cultured with HCoV-OC43 spike peptides, taken before COVID-19 vaccination. Subset defined: HCoV-OC43 spike overlapping peptide pool stimulation. The CDR3 reads CASRVGPMNTEAFF. DNA of the CDR3: TGTGCCAGCAGGGTCGGCCCTATGAACACTGAAGCTTTCTTT.